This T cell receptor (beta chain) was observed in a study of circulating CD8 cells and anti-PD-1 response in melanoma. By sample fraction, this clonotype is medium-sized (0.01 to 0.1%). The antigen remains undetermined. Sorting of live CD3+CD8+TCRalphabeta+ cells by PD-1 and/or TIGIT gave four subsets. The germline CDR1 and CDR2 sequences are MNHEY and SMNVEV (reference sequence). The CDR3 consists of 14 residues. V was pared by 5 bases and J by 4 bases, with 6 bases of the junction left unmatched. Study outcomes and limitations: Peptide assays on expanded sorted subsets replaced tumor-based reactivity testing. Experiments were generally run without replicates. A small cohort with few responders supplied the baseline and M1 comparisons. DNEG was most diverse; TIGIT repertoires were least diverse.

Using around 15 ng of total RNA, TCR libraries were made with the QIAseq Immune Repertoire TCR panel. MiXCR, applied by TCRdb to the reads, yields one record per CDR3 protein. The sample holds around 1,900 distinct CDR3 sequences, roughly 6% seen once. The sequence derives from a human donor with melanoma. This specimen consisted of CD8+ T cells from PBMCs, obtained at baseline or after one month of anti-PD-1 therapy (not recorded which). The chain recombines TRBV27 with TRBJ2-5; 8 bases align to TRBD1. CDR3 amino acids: CASSTDRGTETQYF. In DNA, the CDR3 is TGTGCCAGCAGTACCGACAGGGGCACAGAGACCCAGTACTTC.